This note documents a single T cell receptor (beta chain) sequence. This sample stems from a study of control samples from healthy donors and cancer patients. Sequenced by immunoSEQ multiplex PCR; TCRdb stores in-frame clones only, minus some. The table shows approximately 120,000 clones, with more than 85% occurring only once. The J segment lost 2 bases and the V segment lost 1 base, leaving 5 bases of the junction unmatched. The CDR3 has 16 amino acids. CDR1 and CDR2 from the germline V gene are SGHVS and FNYEAQ. V gene TRBV7-6 combines with J gene TRBJ2-3, with TRBD2 identical over 8 bases. This receptor was taken from a man aged 18-30 years in good health. Sequencing used blood. The CDR3 DNA is TGTGCCAGCAGCTTAGAAGCGGGAGTCCCCACAGATACGCAGTATTTT. Translation: CASSLEAGVPTDTQYF.